A few counts support the clone carrying this TCR beta chain. The antigen is unknown. Unique molecular identifiers were present in the TCR beta cDNA libraries. Starting from approximately 1 to 10 million T cells, the study yielded 460,000 or so cDNA molecules. MiXCR was run by TCRdb on the PCR reads, yielding one entry per CDR3 protein. The profile covers some 800,000 distinct CDR3 sequences, with under 60% appearing a single time and approximately 4.4% taken by the ten largest. Germline V gene data show CDR1 as DFQATT and CDR2 as SNEGSKA (reference sequence). The ends lost 5 bases at V and 2 bases at J; junction bases unmatched: 8. This CDR3 region has 16 residues. The data belong to a study of post-analysis software for immune sequencing data. Study outcomes and limitations: Controls significantly exceeded multiple sclerosis patients in normalized Chao1 diversity. Roughly five TRBV segments were significantly more frequent in patients than in controls. TRBV5-6, TRBV5-1 and TRBV20-1 were among these segments. Same-batch preparations were strongly co-clustered by F measure.

This receptor was taken from a girl aged 10-17 years with multiple sclerosis. The sequencing sample was made of blood. The chain is built from TRBV20-1 and TRBJ2-1, with 11 bases aligning to TRBD2. CDR3 DNA: TGCAGTGCTTCCTCCGGGACTAGCGGAACCTACAATGAGCAGTTCTTC. Amino acids: CSASSGTSGTYNEQFF.